The present T cell receptor beta chain was sequenced within a study of blood T cells in healthy people across ages. A second PCR of about 6 to 11 cycles used a sample-barcoded 5' primer and a J-beta primer mix. TCRdb re-called the 5' RACE reads through MiXCR, storing one row per CDR3 protein. In the table there are 550,000 to 650,000 distinct CDR3 sequences, over 25% of which are singletons. Every sample yielded at least 6.5 million isolated PBMCs. Unmatched junction bases numbered 10, after V lost 4 bases and J lost 1 base. Germline V CDR1 and CDR2: SGHNT, YYREEE (reference sequence). There are 18 residues in the CDR3. This clonotype was recorded a few times. A further study also used this sample, focusing on T cells of mothers and their children. That paper states: Overlap ran slightly, non-significantly higher for related than unrelated mother-child pairs.

The receptor was isolated from a boy between 2 and 10 years old in good health. The sample was blood. The J gene is TRBJ2-2, the V gene TRBV5-4; 10 bases align to TRBD2. The CDR3 reads CASSRMAGLAENTGELFF. In nucleotides, the CDR3 is TGTGCCAGCAGCCGGATGGCCGGACTAGCGGAGAACACCGGGGAGCTGTTTTTT.